This TCR beta chain was sequenced in a study of blood T cells in healthy people across ages. Sample-barcoded 5' priming and a J-beta primer mix drove a second PCR of roughly 7 to 11 cycles. TCRdb reprocessed the 5' RACE reads with MiXCR, giving one entry per CDR3 protein. The sample lists about 1,500,000 distinct CDR3 sequences, roughly 28% occurring once. Whole-study results and caveats: It was found that TCR beta diversity correlated strongly with the percentage of naive T cells.

Regarding this clonotype: Antigen specificity is unknown. The junction does not match germline at one end; this may be a read error.

CDR1 is ENHRY, CDR2 SYGVKD, per germline. CDR3 length: 15 residues. The sample was blood. The receptor was isolated from a woman in her thirties in good health. This chain links TRBV10-3 with TRBJ2-7, with 8 bases identical to TRBD1. In nucleotides, the CDR3 is TGTGCCATCAGTGAGCCGGGACAGGTAACCTACGAGCACTACTTC. It encodes CAISEPGQVTYEHYF.